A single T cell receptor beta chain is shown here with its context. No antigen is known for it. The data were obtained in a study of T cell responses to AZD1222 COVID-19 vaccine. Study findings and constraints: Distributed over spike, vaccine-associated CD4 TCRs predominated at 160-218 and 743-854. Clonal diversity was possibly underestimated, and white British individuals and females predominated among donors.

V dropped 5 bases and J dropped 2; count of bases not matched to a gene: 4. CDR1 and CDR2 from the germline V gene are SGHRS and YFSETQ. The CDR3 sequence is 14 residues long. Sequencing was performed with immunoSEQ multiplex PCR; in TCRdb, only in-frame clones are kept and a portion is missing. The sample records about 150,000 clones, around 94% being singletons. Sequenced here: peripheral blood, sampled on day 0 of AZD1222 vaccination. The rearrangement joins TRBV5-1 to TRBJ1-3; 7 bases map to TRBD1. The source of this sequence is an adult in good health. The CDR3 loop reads CASRDREAGNTIYF. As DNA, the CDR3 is TGCGCCAGCAGAGACAGGGAGGCTGGAAACACCATATATTTT.